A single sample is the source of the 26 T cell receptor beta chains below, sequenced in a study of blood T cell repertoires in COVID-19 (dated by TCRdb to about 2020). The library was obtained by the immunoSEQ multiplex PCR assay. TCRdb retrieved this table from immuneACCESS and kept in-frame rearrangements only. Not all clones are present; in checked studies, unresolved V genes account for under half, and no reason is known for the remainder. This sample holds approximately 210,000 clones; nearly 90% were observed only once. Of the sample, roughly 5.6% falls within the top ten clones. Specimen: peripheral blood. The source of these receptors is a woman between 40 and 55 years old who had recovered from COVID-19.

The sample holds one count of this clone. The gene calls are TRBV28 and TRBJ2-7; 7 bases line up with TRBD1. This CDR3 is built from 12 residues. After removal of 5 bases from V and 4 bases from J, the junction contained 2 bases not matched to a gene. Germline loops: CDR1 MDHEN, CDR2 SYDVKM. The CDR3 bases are TGTGCCAGCAGTCGACAGGGTTACGAGCAGTACTTC. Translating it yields CASSRQGYEQYF.

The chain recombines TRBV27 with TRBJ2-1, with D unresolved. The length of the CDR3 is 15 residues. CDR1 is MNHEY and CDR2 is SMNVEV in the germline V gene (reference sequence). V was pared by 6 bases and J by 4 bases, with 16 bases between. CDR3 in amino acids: CASSLRGSPYNEQFF. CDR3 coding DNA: TGTGCCAGCAGCCTTCGCGGATCTCCTTACAATGAGCAGTTCTTC.

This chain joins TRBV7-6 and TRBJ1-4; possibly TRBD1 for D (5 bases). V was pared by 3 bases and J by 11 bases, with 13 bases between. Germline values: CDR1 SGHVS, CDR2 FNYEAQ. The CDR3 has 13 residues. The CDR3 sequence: CASSFRQGDKLFF. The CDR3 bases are TGTGCCAGCAGCTTCAGGCAGGGCGACAAACTGTTTTTT.

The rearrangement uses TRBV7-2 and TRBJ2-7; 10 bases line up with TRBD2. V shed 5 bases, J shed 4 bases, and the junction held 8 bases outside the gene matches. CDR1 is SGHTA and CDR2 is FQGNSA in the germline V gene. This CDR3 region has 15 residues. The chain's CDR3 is CASSQRPSGRYEQYF. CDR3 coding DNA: TGTGCCAGCAGCCAGAGGCCTAGCGGGAGATACGAGCAGTACTTC.

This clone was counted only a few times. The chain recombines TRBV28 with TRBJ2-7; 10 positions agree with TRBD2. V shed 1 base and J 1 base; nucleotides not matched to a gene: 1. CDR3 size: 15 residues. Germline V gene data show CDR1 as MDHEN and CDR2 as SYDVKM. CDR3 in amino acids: CASSLLGLASYEQYF. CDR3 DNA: TGTGCCAGCAGTTTATTGGGACTAGCGTCCTACGAGCAGTACTTC.

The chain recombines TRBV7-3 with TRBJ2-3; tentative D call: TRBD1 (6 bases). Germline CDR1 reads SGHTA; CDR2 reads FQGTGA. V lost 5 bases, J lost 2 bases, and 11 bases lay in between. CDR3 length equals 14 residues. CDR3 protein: CASSPGQDTDTQYF. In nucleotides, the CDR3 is TGTGCCAGCAGCCCGGGACAAGACACAGATACGCAGTATTTT. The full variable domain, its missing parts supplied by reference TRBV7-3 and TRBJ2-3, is GAGVSQTPSNKVTEKGKYVELRCDPISGHTALYWYRQSLGQGPEFLIYFQGTGAADDSGLPNDRFFAVRPEGSVSTLKIQRTERGDSAVYLCASSPGQDTDTQYFGPGTRLTVL.

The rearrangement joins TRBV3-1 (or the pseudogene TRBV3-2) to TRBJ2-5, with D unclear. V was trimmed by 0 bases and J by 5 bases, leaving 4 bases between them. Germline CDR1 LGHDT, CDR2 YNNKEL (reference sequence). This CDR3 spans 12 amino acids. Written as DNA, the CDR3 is TGTGCCAGCAGCCAAGATATCGAGACCCAGTACTTC. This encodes CASSQDIETQYF.

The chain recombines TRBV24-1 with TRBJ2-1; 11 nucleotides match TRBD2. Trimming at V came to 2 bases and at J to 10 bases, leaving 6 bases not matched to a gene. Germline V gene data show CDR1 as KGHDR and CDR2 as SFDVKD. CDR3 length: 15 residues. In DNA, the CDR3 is TGTGCCACCAGTGATTCCGCCGGGACTAGCGGCGAGCAGTTCTTC. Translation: CATSDSAGTSGEQFF.

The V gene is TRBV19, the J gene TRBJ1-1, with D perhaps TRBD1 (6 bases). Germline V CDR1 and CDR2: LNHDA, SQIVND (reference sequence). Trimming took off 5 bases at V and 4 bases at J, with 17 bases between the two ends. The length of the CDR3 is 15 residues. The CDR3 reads CASSPIDRTVTEAFF. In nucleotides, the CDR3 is TGTGCCAGTAGTCCGATAGACAGGACGGTCACTGAAGCTTTCTTT.

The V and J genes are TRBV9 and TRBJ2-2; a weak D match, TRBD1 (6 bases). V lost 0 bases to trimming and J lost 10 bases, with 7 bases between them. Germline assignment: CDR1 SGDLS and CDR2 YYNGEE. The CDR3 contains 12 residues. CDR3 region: CASSVGGQELFF. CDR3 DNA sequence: TGTGCCAGCAGCGTAGGGGGACAGGAGCTGTTTTTT.

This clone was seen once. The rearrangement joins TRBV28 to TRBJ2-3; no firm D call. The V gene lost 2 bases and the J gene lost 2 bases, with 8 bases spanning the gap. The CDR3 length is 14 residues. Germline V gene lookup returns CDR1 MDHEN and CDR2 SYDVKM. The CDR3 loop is CASSLGRHTDTQYF. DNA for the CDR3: TGTGCCAGCAGTTTAGGCAGACACACAGATACGCAGTATTTT.

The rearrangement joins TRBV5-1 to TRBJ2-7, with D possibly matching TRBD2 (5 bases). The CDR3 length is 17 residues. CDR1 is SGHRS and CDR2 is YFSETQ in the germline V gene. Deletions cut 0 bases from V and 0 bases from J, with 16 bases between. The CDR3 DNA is TGCGCCAGCAGCTTGGAGTATGGAGGATCTAGCTCCTACGAGCAGTACTTC. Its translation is CASSLEYGGSSSYEQYF.

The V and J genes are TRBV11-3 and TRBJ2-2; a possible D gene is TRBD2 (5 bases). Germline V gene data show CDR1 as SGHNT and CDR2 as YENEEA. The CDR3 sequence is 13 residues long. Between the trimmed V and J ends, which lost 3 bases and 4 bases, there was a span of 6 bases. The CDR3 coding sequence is TGTGCCAGCAGCTTGAGGGTCACCGGGGAGCTGTTTTTT. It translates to CASSLRVTGELFF.

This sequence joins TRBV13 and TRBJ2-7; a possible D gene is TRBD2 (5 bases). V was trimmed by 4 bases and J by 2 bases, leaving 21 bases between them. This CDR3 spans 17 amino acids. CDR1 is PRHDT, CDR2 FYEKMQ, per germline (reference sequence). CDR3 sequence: CASSSSRAGGFPYEQYF. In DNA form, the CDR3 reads TGTGCCAGCAGCTCATCCCGGGCGGGTGGTTTTCCCTACGAGCAGTACTTC.

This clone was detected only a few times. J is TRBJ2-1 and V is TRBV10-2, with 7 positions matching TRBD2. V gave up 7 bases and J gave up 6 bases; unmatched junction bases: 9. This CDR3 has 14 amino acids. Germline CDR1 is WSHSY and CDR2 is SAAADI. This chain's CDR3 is CASTERTRINEQFF. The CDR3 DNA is TGCGCCAGCACCGAGAGGACTAGGATCAATGAGCAGTTCTTC.

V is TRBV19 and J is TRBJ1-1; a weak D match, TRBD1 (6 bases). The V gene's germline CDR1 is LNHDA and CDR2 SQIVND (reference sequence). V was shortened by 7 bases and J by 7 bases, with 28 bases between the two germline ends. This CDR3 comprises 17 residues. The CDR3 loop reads CASNLGGKRRASHEAFF. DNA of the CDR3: TGTGCCAGTAATCTAGGGGGAAAGAGGCGCGCTTCGCATGAAGCTTTCTTT.

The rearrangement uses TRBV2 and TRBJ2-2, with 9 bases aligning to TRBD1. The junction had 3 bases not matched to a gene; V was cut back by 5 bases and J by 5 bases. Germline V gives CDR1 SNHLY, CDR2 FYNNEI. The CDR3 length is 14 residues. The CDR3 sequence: CASSPGTGTGELFF. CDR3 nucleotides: TGTGCCAGCAGTCCCGGGACAGGGACCGGGGAGCTGTTTTTT. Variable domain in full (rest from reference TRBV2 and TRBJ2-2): EPEVTQTPSHQVTQMGQEVILRCVPISNHLYFYWYRQILGQKVEFLVSFYNNEISEKSEIFDDQFSVERPDGSNFTLKIRSTKLEDSAMYFCASSPGTGTGELFFGEGSRLTVL.

The DNA of the CDR3 is TGTGCCAGTAGTAGGACAGGGAAGAACACTGAAGCTTTCTTT. Protein sequence: CASSRTGKNTEAFF. The chain is built from TRBV19 and TRBJ1-1; 8 bases are a match to TRBD1. The ends lost 4 bases at V and 1 base at J; junction bases unmatched: 2. The germline V gene has CDR1 LNHDA and CDR2 SQIVND (reference sequence). The CDR3 totals 14 residues. The full variable domain, rest sourced from reference TRBV19 and TRBJ1-1, is DGGITQSPKYLFRKEGQNVTLSCEQNLNHDAMYWYRQDPGQGLRLIYYSQIVNDFQKGDIAEGYSVSREKKESFPLTVTSAQKNPTAFYLCASSRTGKNTEAFFGQGTRLTVV.

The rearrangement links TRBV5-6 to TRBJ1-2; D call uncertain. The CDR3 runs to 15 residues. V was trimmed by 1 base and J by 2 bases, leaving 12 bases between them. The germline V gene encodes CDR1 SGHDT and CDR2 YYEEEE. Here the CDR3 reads CASSLNNLLNYGYTF. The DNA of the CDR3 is TGTGCCAGCAGCTTGAATAACCTGCTAAACTATGGCTACACCTTC. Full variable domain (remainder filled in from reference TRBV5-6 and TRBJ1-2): DAGVTQSPTHLIKTRGQQVTLRCSPKSGHDTVSWYQQALGQGPQFIFQYYEEEERQRGNFPDRFSGHQFPNYSSELNVNALLLGDSALYLCASSLNNLLNYGYTFGSGTRLTVV.

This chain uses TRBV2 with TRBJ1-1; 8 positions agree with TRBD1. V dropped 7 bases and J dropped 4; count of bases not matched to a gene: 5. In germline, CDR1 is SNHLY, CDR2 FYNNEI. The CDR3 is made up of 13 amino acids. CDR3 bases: TGTGCCAGCACCCTAACAGGGGGCACTGAAGCTTTCTTT. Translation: CASTLTGGTEAFF. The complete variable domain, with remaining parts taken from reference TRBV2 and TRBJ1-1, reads EPEVTQTPSHQVTQMGQEVILRCVPISNHLYFYWYRQILGQKVEFLVSFYNNEISEKSEIFDDQFSVERPDGSNFTLKIRSTKLEDSAMYFCASTLTGGTEAFFGQGTRLTVV.

The CDR3 coding sequence is TGCAGCGTTGGAGGCAGGGGAGATTACGAGCAGTACTTC. Translated: CSVGGRGDYEQYF. The V call is TRBV29-1, the J call TRBJ2-7; perhaps TRBD1 as D (6 bases). This CDR3 is 13 amino acids long. Germline CDR1 SQVTM, CDR2 ANQGSEA. The V gene lost 4 bases and the J gene lost 4 bases, with 14 bases spanning the gap.

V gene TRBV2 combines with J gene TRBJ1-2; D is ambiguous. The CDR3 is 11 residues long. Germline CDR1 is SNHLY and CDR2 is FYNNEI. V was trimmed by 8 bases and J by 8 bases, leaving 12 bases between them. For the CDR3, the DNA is TGTGCCAGCGTTCAGGATTCAGGCTACACCTTC. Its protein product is CASVQDSGYTF.

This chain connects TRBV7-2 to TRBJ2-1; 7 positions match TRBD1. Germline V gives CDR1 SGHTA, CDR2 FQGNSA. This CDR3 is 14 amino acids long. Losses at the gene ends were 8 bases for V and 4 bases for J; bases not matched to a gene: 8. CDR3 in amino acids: CASSPGQPYNEQFF. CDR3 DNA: TGTGCCAGCTCGCCGGGACAGCCTTACAATGAGCAGTTCTTC.

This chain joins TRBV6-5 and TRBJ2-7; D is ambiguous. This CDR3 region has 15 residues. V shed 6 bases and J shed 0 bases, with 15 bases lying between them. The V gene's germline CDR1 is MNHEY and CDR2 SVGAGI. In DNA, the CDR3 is TGTGCCAGCAGCCGGGTCACAAAGGACTCCTACGAGCAGTACTTC. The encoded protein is CASSRVTKDSYEQYF.

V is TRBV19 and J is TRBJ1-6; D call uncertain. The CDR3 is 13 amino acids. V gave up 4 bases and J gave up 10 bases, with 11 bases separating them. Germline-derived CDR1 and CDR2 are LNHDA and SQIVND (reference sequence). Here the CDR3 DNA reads TGTGCCAGTAGTAGGGCGGGAGAATCACCCCTCCACTTT. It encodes CASSRAGESPLHF.

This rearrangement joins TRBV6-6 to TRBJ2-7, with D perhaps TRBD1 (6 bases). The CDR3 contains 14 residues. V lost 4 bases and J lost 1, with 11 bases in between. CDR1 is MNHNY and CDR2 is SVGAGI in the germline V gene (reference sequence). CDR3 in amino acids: CASSSQGQSYEQYF. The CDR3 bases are TGTGCCAGCAGTTCCCAGGGGCAGTCCTACGAGCAGTACTTC.